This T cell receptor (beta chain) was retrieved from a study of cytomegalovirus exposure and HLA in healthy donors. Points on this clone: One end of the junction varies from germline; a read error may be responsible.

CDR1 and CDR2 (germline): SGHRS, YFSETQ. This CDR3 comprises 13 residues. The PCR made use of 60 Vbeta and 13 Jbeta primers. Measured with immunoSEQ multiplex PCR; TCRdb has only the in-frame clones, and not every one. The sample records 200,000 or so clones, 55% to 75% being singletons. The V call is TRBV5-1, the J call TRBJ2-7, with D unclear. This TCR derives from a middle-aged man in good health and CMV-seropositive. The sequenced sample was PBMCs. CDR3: CASSLPGSYDQYF. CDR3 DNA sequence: TGCGCCAGCAGCTTGCCCGGGTCCTACGATCAGTACTTC.